One and the same sample provided the 2 T cell receptor beta chains below, sequenced in a study of blood T cell repertoires in COVID-19. Repertoires were generated with immunoSEQ multiplex PCR, while TCRdb's copy carries only in-frame clones and drops some. Found here are around 260,000 clones, about 85% of them singletons; the top ten hold around 4%. The sample comprised peripheral blood. The receptors come from a man aged 60-69 years with acute or convalescent COVID-19.

This clone was seen more than once but under ten times. The rearrangement uses TRBV19 and TRBJ2-5, with 14 bases matching TRBD2. Per the germline V gene, CDR1 is LNHDA and CDR2 is SQIVND (reference sequence). CDR3 length: 18 amino acids. V shed 5 bases and J 2 bases; nucleotides not matched to a gene: 10. The CDR3 spells CASSFGLAGGLRQETQYF. The CDR3 bases are TGTGCCAGTAGTTTTGGACTAGCGGGGGGCTTACGGCAAGAGACCCAGTACTTC.

The J gene is TRBJ2-7, the V gene TRBV20-1; 11 nucleotides line up with TRBD1. CDR3 length: 15 residues. Germline V gives CDR1 DFQATT, CDR2 SNEGSKA (reference sequence). J was trimmed by 2 bases and V by 5 bases; bases with no gene match: 8. CDR3 DNA: TGCAGTGCTGGTGAACCGGGACAGGGGGCCTACGAGCAGTACTTC. This codes for CSAGEPGQGAYEQYF.